Listed here are 29 T cell receptor beta chains from one sample, sequenced in a study of blood T cell repertoires in COVID-19. The protocol was immunoSEQ multiplex PCR, while the TCRdb copy is restricted to in-frame clones and leaves out a portion. The profile shows about 100,000 clones, about 85% of them singletons. The sample consisted of peripheral blood. These receptor sequences come from a woman aged 70 to 79 with active or convalescent COVID-19.

The chain recombines TRBV27 with TRBJ2-7; D unresolved. This CDR3 has 14 amino acids. Germline CDR1 and CDR2: MNHEY and SMNVEV (reference sequence). Between the trimmed V and J ends, which lost 5 bases and 0 bases, there was a span of 11 bases. CDR3 in DNA: TGTGCCAGCAGTACCCTGACACACTCCTACGAGCAGTACTTC. Translated, it gives CASSTLTHSYEQYF.

The chain carries TRBV29-1 and TRBJ1-6, with 7 bases lining up with TRBD1. V shed 6 bases and J 7 bases; nucleotides not matched to a gene: 6. This CDR3 has 13 amino acids. Looked up from germline, CDR1 is SQVTM and CDR2 is ANQGSEA. The CDR3 reads CSVRQGQNSPLHF. For the CDR3, the DNA is TGCAGCGTAAGACAGGGCCAAAATTCACCCCTCCACTTT.

The chain links TRBV7-6 to TRBJ2-3, with D hard to call. This CDR3 is 14 amino acids long. Deletions cut 3 bases from V and 2 bases from J, with 9 bases between. Looked up from germline, CDR1 is SGHVS and CDR2 is FNYEAQ. CDR3 bases: TGTGCCAGCAGCTTGGGTCGGGTCACAGATACGCAGTATTTT. Translated: CASSLGRVTDTQYF. Filled out from reference TRBV7-6 and TRBJ2-3, the complete variable domain reads GAGVSQSPRYKVTKRGQDVALRCDPISGHVSLYWYRQALGQGPEFLTYFNYEAQQDKSGLPNDRFSAERPEGSISTLTIQRTEQRDSAMYRCASSLGRVTDTQYFGPGTRLTVL.

This rearrangement joins TRBV19 to TRBJ2-3, with TRBD2 matching over 7 bases. J was trimmed by 1 base and V by 3 bases; bases with no gene match: 4. This CDR3 contains 15 residues. Germline CDR1 LNHDA, CDR2 SQIVND (reference sequence). The CDR3 DNA reads TGTGCCAGTAGTATGCGTCTAGCGGGCACAGATACGCAGTATTTT. Translating it yields CASSMRLAGTDTQYF.

The genes are TRBV5-5 and TRBJ1-1, with D possibly TRBD1 on 5 matching bases. Looked up from germline, CDR1 is SGHKS and CDR2 is YYEKEE (reference sequence). The germline V and J ends were trimmed by 1 base and 2 bases, with 15 bases remaining between them. The CDR3 is 16 amino acids. The CDR3: CASSLRRTRLNTEAFF. CDR3 in DNA: TGTGCCAGCAGCTTGAGACGGACAAGACTTAACACTGAAGCTTTCTTT.

The V and J genes are TRBV19 and TRBJ2-7; the match to TRBD1 covers 9 bases. This CDR3 contains 15 residues. In germline, CDR1 is LNHDA, CDR2 SQIVND (reference sequence). V was pared by 6 bases and J by 4 bases, with 10 bases of the junction left unmatched. CDR3 sequence (DNA): TGTGCCAGTAGCGAATCCATCGGACAGGGGTACGAGCAGTACTTC. It codes for CASSESIGQGYEQYF.

The chain has TRBV5-4 and TRBJ1-4; D ambiguous. Germline V lookup: CDR1 SGHNT, CDR2 YYREEE (reference sequence). Trimming removed 1 base at V and 4 bases at J, with 8 bases between. CDR3 length: 14 amino acids. The CDR3 loop is CASSLQADNEKLFF. In nucleotides, the CDR3 is TGTGCCAGCAGCTTGCAGGCCGATAATGAAAAACTGTTTTTT.

The CDR3 nucleotides are TGTGCCAGCAGCCCTCAGGGGGCATCAACTGGAAACACCATATATTTT. Protein sequence: CASSPQGASTGNTIYF. V and J are TRBV9 and TRBJ1-3; 8 bases are a match to TRBD1. There are 16 residues in the CDR3. CDR1 SGDLS and CDR2 YYNGEE come from the germline V gene. Trimming at V came to 4 bases and at J to 2 bases, leaving 8 bases not matched to a gene.

The J gene is TRBJ2-7, the V gene TRBV6-2 or TRBV6-3; 9 bases match TRBD1. Germline V gene data show CDR1 as MNHEY and CDR2 as SVGEGT. The ends lost 4 bases at V and 4 bases at J; junction bases unmatched: 14. CDR3 size: 17 residues. DNA of the CDR3: TGTGCCAGCAGTTCCTTCGGGACAGGGACGAGTTTGTACGAGCAGTACTTC. This sequence encodes CASSSFGTGTSLYEQYF.

The rearrangement links TRBV2 to TRBJ2-1, with no clear D. Germline V gene lookup returns CDR1 SNHLY and CDR2 FYNNEI. Between the trimmed V and J ends, which lost 1 base and 5 bases, there was a span of 3 bases. The CDR3 consists of 12 residues. CDR3: CASSEVNNEQFF. CDR3 DNA sequence: TGTGCCAGCAGTGAAGTAAACAATGAGCAGTTCTTC.

The chain is built from TRBV7-9 and TRBJ2-3; possible D gene TRBD2, 7 bases. Trimming cost V 4 bases and J 0 bases, with 11 bases left between them. Germline values: CDR1 SEHNR, CDR2 FQNEAQ (reference sequence). The CDR3 loop spans 15 amino acids. CDR3 DNA sequence: TGTGCCAGCAGCTCCCGGGGGGCTAGCACAGATACGCAGTATTTT. Amino acids: CASSSRGASTDTQYF. The full variable domain, completed using reference TRBV7-9 and TRBJ2-3, is DTGVSQNPRHKITKRGQNVTFRCDPISEHNRLYWYRQTLGQGPEFLTYFQNEAQLEKSRLLSDRFSAERPKGSFSTLEIQRTEQGDSAMYLCASSSRGASTDTQYFGPGTRLTVL.

This clone was seen a few times. The genes are TRBV28 and TRBJ1-2; D not resolved. With 7 bases removed from V and 8 bases from J, the gap between germline ends came to 17 bases. Germline CDR1 MDHEN, CDR2 SYDVKM. CDR3 length: 13 residues. As DNA, the CDR3 is TGTGCCAGCAACCTGGAGTTCTTAGGCGGCTACACCTTC. It translates to CASNLEFLGGYTF.

This sequence joins TRBV19 and TRBJ1-5; unclear D gene. Germline lookup yields CDR1 LNHDA and CDR2 SQIVND (reference sequence). V lost 3 bases and J 3 bases, leaving 9 bases between the germline ends. The CDR3 runs 14 residues. CDR3 residues: CASSIEQPNQPQHF. The CDR3 nucleotides are TGTGCCAGTAGTATCGAACAGCCCAATCAGCCCCAGCATTTT. Full variable domain (missing parts from reference TRBV19 and TRBJ1-5): DGGITQSPKYLFRKEGQNVTLSCEQNLNHDAMYWYRQDPGQGLRLIYYSQIVNDFQKGDIAEGYSVSREKKESFPLTVTSAQKNPTAFYLCASSIEQPNQPQHFGDGTRLSIL.

The chain couples TRBV7-9 to TRBJ2-7; 9 nucleotides match TRBD1. The CDR3 sequence is 15 residues long. Germline V gene sequence: CDR1 SEHNR, CDR2 FQNEAQ (reference sequence). Trimming at V came to 5 bases and at J to 6 bases, leaving 11 bases not matched to a gene. Here the CDR3 DNA reads TGTGCCAGCAGCCTCCCCGGGACAGGGATTCGCGAGCAGTACTTC. It specifies CASSLPGTGIREQYF.

The V call is TRBV25-1, the J call TRBJ1-4; tentative D call: TRBD1 (6 bases). The CDR3 totals 15 residues. The germline V gene has CDR1 MGHDK and CDR2 SYGVNS. Deletions cut 3 bases from V and 7 bases from J, with 15 bases between. The CDR3, as DNA: TGTGCCAGCAGTGACCCCAGGGGTTTCGGTGAAAAACTGTTTTTT. Its translation is CASSDPRGFGEKLFF.

The CDR3 here is CASSFGGQAFF. The DNA of the CDR3 is TGTGCCAGCAGTTTCGGGGGGCAAGCTTTCTTT. The chain joins TRBV12-3 or TRBV12-4 to TRBJ1-1; D may be TRBD1 (6 bases). V lost 3 bases, J lost 9 bases, and 8 bases lay in between. The CDR3 is 11 amino acids.

The V and J genes are TRBV28 and TRBJ2-3; 10 nucleotides agree with TRBD2. The CDR3 length is 18 residues. Germline CDR1 and CDR2: MDHEN and SYDVKM. J gave up 2 bases and V 2 bases, and 10 bases lay outside the gene matches. Here the CDR3 DNA reads TGTGCCAGCAGTTTAACTTCCTCACTAGCGGGGTACACAGATACGCAGTATTTT. It is translated as CASSLTSSLAGYTDTQYF.

This chain joins TRBV12-5 and TRBJ2-7, with a possible D match to TRBD1 (6 bases). This CDR3 region has 14 residues. Trimming removed 2 bases from V and 0 bases from J, with 8 bases in between. CDR1 is LGHNT, CDR2 FRNRAP, per germline. CDR3: CASGLRTVSYEQYF. In DNA, the CDR3 is TGTGCTAGTGGTTTGAGGACAGTCTCCTACGAGCAGTACTTC. The full variable domain, with the rest looked up from reference TRBV12-5 and TRBJ2-7, is DARVTQTPRHKVTEMGQEVTMRCQPILGHNTVFWYRQTMMQGLELLAYFRNRAPLDDSGMPKDRFSAEMPDATLATLKIQPSEPRDSAVYFCASGLRTVSYEQYFGPGTRLTVT.

This clone appeared a few times. J is TRBJ2-1 and V is TRBV29-1; TRBD2 agrees at 8 bases. CDR1 SQVTM and CDR2 ANQGSEA come from the germline V gene. Trimming cost V 3 bases and J 6 bases; bases outside gene matches: 7. The CDR3 totals 14 residues. CDR3 DNA: TGCAGCGTTGATTGGACTAGCTCTAGCAATGAGCAGTTCTTC. Residues: CSVDWTSSSNEQFF.

This clone was counted a single time. V gene TRBV25-1 combines with J gene TRBJ2-1, with 7 bases lining up with TRBD2. CDR3 length: 15 residues. The trim removed 3 bases at V and 7 bases at J, leaving 9 bases unmatched. The germline V gene has CDR1 MGHDK and CDR2 SYGVNS. In nucleotides, the CDR3 is TGTGCCAGCAGTGATACGAGGGAGGGCCAGAATGAGCAGTTCTTC. Protein: CASSDTREGQNEQFF.

Only one count was recorded for this clone. This chain links TRBV18 with TRBJ1-5; D is unresolved. This CDR3 has 14 residues. The ends were cut back, 2 bases at V and 0 bases at J, with 5 bases in the middle. Germline CDR1 reads KGHSH; CDR2 reads LQKENI. The CDR3 here is CASSPVISNQPQHF. The CDR3 DNA reads as TGTGCCAGCTCACCAGTCATTAGCAATCAGCCCCAGCATTTT.

This rearrangement joins TRBV19 to TRBJ1-2, with 7 bases matching TRBD1. Germline assignment: CDR1 LNHDA and CDR2 SQIVND (reference sequence). The CDR3 is 13 residues long. V gave up 5 bases and J gave up 8 bases; unmatched junction bases: 8. The CDR3 bases are TGTGCCAGTAGTGCGAGACAGGGACGAGGCTACACCTTC. Translation gives CASSARQGRGYTF.

This clone was observed once. The chain joins TRBV27 to TRBJ2-2, with D maybe TRBD1 (6 bases). The CDR3 runs 16 residues. In germline, CDR1 is MNHEY, CDR2 SMNVEV (reference sequence). V lost 6 bases and J lost 6, with 20 bases in between. The CDR3 DNA follows: TGTGCCAGCAGCCCACGGGACACCGCCCGCGCCGGGGAGCTGTTTTTT. Protein sequence: CASSPRDTARAGELFF.

The chain couples TRBV28 to TRBJ1-5; no reliable D call. Trimming left V 6 bases short and J 0 bases short, with 9 bases between. The germline V gene encodes CDR1 MDHEN and CDR2 SYDVKM. This CDR3 comprises 14 residues. CDR3 sequence reads: CASSPEYSNQPQHF. In nucleotides, the CDR3 is TGTGCCAGCAGCCCGGAGTATAGCAATCAGCCCCAGCATTTT.

V and J are TRBV2 and TRBJ2-3, with D unclear. The V gene lost 4 bases and the J gene lost 4 bases, with 6 bases spanning the gap. Germline CDR1 SNHLY, CDR2 FYNNEI. The CDR3 has 12 residues. CDR3 sequence (DNA): TGTGCCAGCAGTGCTGTATCAGATACGCAGTATTTT. Amino acid sequence: CASSAVSDTQYF.

About this clone: Other DNA sequences in the sample encode the same CDR3. CDR3: CASSPPGSPSYNEQFF. Here the CDR3 DNA reads TGTGCCAGCTCACCACCTGGGAGCCCATCCTACAATGAGCAGTTCTTC. V is TRBV18 and J is TRBJ2-1; D may be TRBD2 (5 bases). The V end was cut by 0 bases, the J end by 1 base, with 10 bases between. From germline, CDR1 is KGHSH and CDR2 LQKENI. This CDR3 comprises 16 residues. Complete variable domain (other parts from reference TRBV18 and TRBJ2-1): NAGVMQNPRHLVRRRGQEARLRCSPMKGHSHVYWYRQLPEEGLKFMVYLQKENIIDESGMPKERFSAEFPKEGPSILRIQQVVRGDSAAYFCASSPPGSPSYNEQFFGPGTRLTVL.

This rearrangement joins TRBV4-1 to TRBJ2-7, with a tentative D call TRBD1 (5 bases). Looked up from germline, CDR1 is MGHRA and CDR2 is YSYEKL. The CDR3 totals 15 residues. Deletions cut 0 bases from V and 1 base from J, with 10 bases between. The CDR3, as DNA: TGCGCCAGCAGCCAAGAAGGGGATTTATCCTACGAGCAGTACTTC. Translated: CASSQEGDLSYEQYF.

The rearrangement links TRBV15 to TRBJ2-3, with D unclear. Trimming shortened V by 3 bases and J by 2 bases, and 9 bases separated the two germline ends. The CDR3 runs to 14 residues. The germline V gene encodes CDR1 LNHNV and CDR2 YYDKDF (reference sequence). The CDR3 DNA reads TGTGCCACCAGCAGCCCCTTATCCACAGATACGCAGTATTTT. It yields the protein CATSSPLSTDTQYF.

The chain joins TRBV4-3 to TRBJ1-6, with D possibly being TRBD1 (5 bases). The V end was cut by 4 bases, the J end by 1 base, with 11 bases between. Germline lookup yields CDR1 LGHNA and CDR2 YSLEER. This CDR3 is built from 16 residues. The CDR3 is CASSPQVASYNSPLHF. CDR3 in DNA: TGCGCCAGCAGCCCACAGGTTGCGTCCTATAATTCACCCCTCCACTTT.